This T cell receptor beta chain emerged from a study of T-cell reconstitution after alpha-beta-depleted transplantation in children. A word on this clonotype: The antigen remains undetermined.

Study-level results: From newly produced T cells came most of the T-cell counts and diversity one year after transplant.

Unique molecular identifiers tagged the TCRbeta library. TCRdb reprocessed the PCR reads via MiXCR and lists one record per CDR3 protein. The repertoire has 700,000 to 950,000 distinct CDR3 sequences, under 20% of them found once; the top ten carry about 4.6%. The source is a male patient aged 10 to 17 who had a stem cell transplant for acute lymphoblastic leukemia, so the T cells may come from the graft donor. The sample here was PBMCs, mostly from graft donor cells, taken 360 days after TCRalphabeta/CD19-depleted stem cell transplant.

CDR3 sequence: CASSFGGTGLIEQYF. CDR3 in DNA: TGTGCCAGCAGCTTTGGCGGGACAGGACTCATCGAGCAGTACTTC. The V and J genes are TRBV7-2 and TRBJ2-7, with 8 nucleotides matching TRBD1. Germline CDR1 is SGHTA and CDR2 is FQGNSA. J was trimmed by 6 bases and V by 3 bases; bases with no gene match: 10. This CDR3 has 15 amino acids.